The present T cell receptor beta chain was sequenced within a study of identical twins. TCRdb reprocessed the 5' RACE reads via MiXCR and lists one record per CDR3 protein. The table records 550,000 to 700,000 distinct CDR3 sequences, 21% of them present only once. This same sample was also taken into another study, of T cells expressing NK-cell markers. From that report: HCMV serostatus: seven of eight sequenced donors positive, one negative.

Sequencing was performed on PBMCs. The sequence came from a woman in her late teens or twenties in good health.

The CDR3 region is CASSFGLVYNEQFF. The CDR3, as DNA: TGTGCCAGCAGTTTCGGGCTAGTTTACAATGAGCAGTTCTTC. The chain couples TRBV12-3 or TRBV12-4 to TRBJ2-1; no definite D call. The CDR3 loop spans 14 amino acids. V was cut by 3 bases and J by 4 bases, with 10 bases left in between.